This TCR beta chain was sequenced during a study of identical twins. Study-wide points: Insertions ran lower in abundant cord blood beta clonotypes, though not in memory repertoires.

This clonotype was counted between two and nine times. The antigen is not known. CDR1 KGHSH and CDR2 LQKENI come from the germline V gene. This CDR3 comprises 15 residues. The V gene end was trimmed by 5 bases and the J gene end by 5 bases; junction bases not matched to a gene: 11. TCRdb redid the calling of the 5' RACE reads with MiXCR, one entry per CDR3 protein. The profile shows 500,000 to 550,000 distinct CDR3 sequences, 20% to 25% of them singletons. These same data were also listed under a study on T cells expressing NK-cell markers. Turning to that study: HCMV serostatus: most of the eight sequenced donors positive, one negative.

Sequenced sample: CD4+ T cells sorted from blood. The receptor's source is a woman aged 18-29 years in good health. V and J are TRBV18 and TRBJ1-1, with 7 bases fitting TRBD1. In nucleotides, the CDR3 is TGTGCCAGCTCATCCCCGACAGGGCGAGGGACTGAAGCTTTCTTT. This gives the protein CASSSPTGRGTEAFF.